Listed here are 19 T cell receptor beta chains from one sample, sequenced in a study of T-cell memory formation after mild COVID-19. MiXCR was run by TCRdb on the 5' RACE reads, yielding one entry per CDR3 protein. Here the sample spans approximately 190,000 distinct CDR3 sequences, about 16% being singletons. The sequenced sample consisted of PBMCs or a T cell subset sorted from them (not recorded which). The receptors here all came from an adult woman who had mild COVID-19 (a few samples of this study predate the infection). Cell type and time point are not known.

This clonotype came up a few times. The chain combines TRBV9 with TRBJ2-3, with 7 bases matching TRBD2. Germline CDR1 and CDR2: SGDLS and YYNGEE. The V gene end was trimmed by 0 bases and the J gene end by 5 bases; junction bases not matched to a gene: 3. This CDR3 spans 14 amino acids. As DNA, the CDR3 is TGTGCCAGCAGCGTAGGGGGGGGTCGAGATACGCAGTATTTT. It is translated as CASSVGGGRDTQYF.

The V gene is TRBV18, the J gene TRBJ1-1; D unclear. Germline CDR1 KGHSH, CDR2 LQKENI. CDR3 length: 15 amino acids. Deletions cut 4 bases from V and 0 bases from J, with 12 bases between. The CDR3 sequence: CASSQSAIMNTEAFF. The CDR3, as DNA: TGTGCCAGCTCACAAAGTGCCATTATGAACACTGAAGCTTTCTTT.

V usage is TRBV12-3 or TRBV12-4 and J usage is TRBJ2-7; D perhaps matches TRBD2 (5 bases). V dropped 6 bases and J dropped 0 bases, with 15 bases sitting between them. The CDR3 loop spans 15 amino acids. The CDR3 DNA reads as TGTGCCAGCAGCCCAAGAGCGGCATACTCCTACGAGCAGTACTTC. This encodes CASSPRAAYSYEQYF.

This clonotype was seen more than once but under ten times. This chain connects TRBV14 to TRBJ2-1; D is perhaps TRBD2 (6 bases). V lost 0 bases and J lost 2, with 14 bases in between. The germline V gene has CDR1 SGHDN and CDR2 FVKESK. This CDR3 is built from 17 residues. DNA of the CDR3: TGTGCCAGCAGCCAAGAGGTTCGGCGGGGACCCTACAATGAGCAGTTCTTC. Translation gives CASSQEVRRGPYNEQFF.

This clonotype was seen a few times. The V call is TRBV6-5, the J call TRBJ1-6; D is ambiguous. This CDR3 spans 15 amino acids. The germline V gene has CDR1 MNHEY and CDR2 SVGAGI. V lost 0 bases, J lost 7 bases, and 10 bases lay in between. This CDR3 reads CASSYSSTANSPLHF. CDR3 DNA sequence: TGTGCCAGCAGTTACTCGAGTACGGCCAATTCACCCCTCCACTTT.

Turning to this clonotype: The junction does not match germline at one end; this may be a read error. The V and J genes are TRBV30 and TRBJ1-6; 8 positions match TRBD1. Germline-derived CDR1 and CDR2 are GTSNPN and SVGIG (reference sequence). This CDR3 is built from 19 residues. The CDR3 protein is CAWSRPAGGLVWNNSPLNF. CDR3 coding DNA: TGTGCCTGGAGTCGGCCGGCAGGGGGCCTCGTTTGGAATAATTCACCCCTCAACTTT. The whole variable domain, filled in from reference TRBV30 and TRBJ1-6, reads SQTIHQWPATLVQPVGSPLSLECTVEGTSNPNLYWYRQAAGRGLQLLFYSVGIGQISSEVPQNLSASRPQDRQFILSSKKLLLSDSGFYLCAWSRPAGGLVWNNSPLNFGNGTRLTVT.

The CDR3 loop is CAWSRGTTSGGAETQYF. In DNA, the CDR3 is TGTGCCTGGAGTAGGGGTACGACTAGCGGGGGGGCAGAGACCCAGTACTTC. The chain is built from TRBV30 and TRBJ2-5; TRBD2 agrees at 14 bases. Germline assignment: CDR1 GTSNPN and CDR2 SVGIG (reference sequence). This CDR3 contains 17 residues. V shed 2 bases, J shed 4 bases, and the junction held 9 bases outside the gene matches.

This clonotype was recorded a few times. The chain links TRBV20-1 to TRBJ2-5; the D gene is possibly TRBD2 (6 bases). Trimming cost V 4 bases and J 10 bases, with 19 bases left between them. The CDR3 is 13 residues long. The germline V gene has CDR1 DFQATT and CDR2 SNEGSKA (reference sequence). The CDR3 DNA follows: TGCAGTGCTATTACGGGAGTAATGAGGGACCAGTACTTC. Encoded protein: CSAITGVMRDQYF.

This chain links TRBV6-2 or TRBV6-3 with TRBJ2-7; D unresolved. V was shortened by 7 bases and J by 0 bases, with 13 bases between the two germline ends. Germline CDR1 and CDR2: MNHEY and SVGEGT. The CDR3 consists of 14 residues. The CDR3 DNA reads as TGTGCCAGCACTTTGGTGGGTACCTCCTACGAGCAGTACTTC. Translated, it gives CASTLVGTSYEQYF.

The V call is TRBV12-3 or TRBV12-4, the J call TRBJ2-7, with TRBD2 matching over 12 bases. The CDR3 length is 16 residues. Unmatched junction bases numbered 5, after V lost 3 bases and J lost 2 bases. In nucleotides, the CDR3 is TGTGCCAGCAGTTTCGGGACTAGCGGGTTCACCTACGAGCAGTACTTC. It specifies CASSFGTSGFTYEQYF.

This clonotype has more than one count but fewer than ten. The gene calls are TRBV18 and TRBJ1-1; 8 bases map to TRBD1. The trim removed 3 bases at V and 7 bases at J, leaving 10 bases unmatched. CDR1 and CDR2 (germline): KGHSH, LQKENI. There are 15 residues in the CDR3. The CDR3 is CASSPENQGASEAFF. CDR3 in DNA: TGTGCCAGCTCACCGGAAAATCAGGGGGCGAGTGAAGCTTTCTTT.

This chain links TRBV12-3 or TRBV12-4 with TRBJ1-3; D unresolved. The ends were cut back, 5 bases at V and 0 bases at J, with 11 bases in the middle. This CDR3 is 15 amino acids long. DNA of the CDR3: TGTGCCAGCAGTCCTCGGGCCCACTCTGGAAACACCATATATTTT. It is translated as CASSPRAHSGNTIYF.

The rearrangement joins TRBV5-5 to TRBJ2-3, with no clear D. V shed 6 bases and J shed 5 bases, with 10 bases lying between them. The CDR3 totals 12 residues. Germline lookup yields CDR1 SGHKS and CDR2 YYEKEE (reference sequence). CDR3 sequence reads: CASTLWGDTQYF. The CDR3, as DNA: TGTGCCAGCACTCTCTGGGGAGATACGCAGTATTTT.

In its sample, this clonotype was seen a few times. This sequence joins TRBV28 and TRBJ2-3, with 9 bases matching TRBD1. CDR3 length: 14 amino acids. J was trimmed by 3 bases and V by 7 bases; bases with no gene match: 5. The germline CDR1 and CDR2 sequences are MDHEN and SYDVKM. The CDR3 nucleotides are TGTGCCAGCACGGACAGGGGAGGGACAGATACGCAGTATTTT. This sequence encodes CASTDRGGTDTQYF.

The rearrangement uses TRBV3-1 and TRBJ2-5, with D hard to call. V lost 1 base to trimming and J lost 4 bases, with 1 base between them. The CDR3 runs to 11 residues. Germline V gives CDR1 LGHDT, CDR2 YNNKEL (reference sequence). The CDR3 DNA sequence: TGTGCCAGCAGCCAAGTAGAGACCCAGTACTTC. As protein: CASSQVETQYF.

This clonotype occurred a few times. The J gene is TRBJ1-3, the V gene TRBV3-1; D not certain. The ends were cut back, 3 bases at V and 8 bases at J, with 8 bases in the middle. The CDR3 runs to 12 residues. Germline CDR1 LGHDT, CDR2 YNNKEL (reference sequence). The CDR3 DNA reads as TGTGCCAGCAGCCACGTGGAGCACACCATATATTTT. As protein: CASSHVEHTIYF.

This clonotype was counted a few times. The genes are TRBV12-3 or TRBV12-4 and TRBJ2-7; tentatively, D is TRBD1 or TRBD2 (5 bases each). V was pared by 5 bases and J by 6 bases, with 20 bases between. The CDR3 has 15 residues. As DNA, the CDR3 is TGTGCCAGCAGTCCCCTCGGGGCGGCTGTGGCCGAGCAGTACTTC. Encoded protein: CASSPLGAAVAEQYF.

V and J are TRBV5-6 and TRBJ1-1; no clear D gene. V was cut by 0 bases and J by 8 bases, with 17 bases left in between. The CDR3 totals 15 residues. The V gene's germline CDR1 is SGHDT and CDR2 YYEEEE. The CDR3 sequence: CASSLAFTAGLEAFF. The CDR3 DNA follows: TGTGCCAGCAGCTTGGCGTTTACGGCAGGACTAGAAGCTTTCTTT.

The chain recombines TRBV18 with TRBJ2-1; D unresolved. The CDR3 is 14 amino acids. The germline gives CDR1 KGHSH, CDR2 LQKENI. V was cut by 1 base and J by 6 bases, with 10 bases left in between. The CDR3 DNA follows: TGTGCCAGCTCACCACAGCCGGATGGCAATGAGCAGTTCTTC. The encoded protein is CASSPQPDGNEQFF.